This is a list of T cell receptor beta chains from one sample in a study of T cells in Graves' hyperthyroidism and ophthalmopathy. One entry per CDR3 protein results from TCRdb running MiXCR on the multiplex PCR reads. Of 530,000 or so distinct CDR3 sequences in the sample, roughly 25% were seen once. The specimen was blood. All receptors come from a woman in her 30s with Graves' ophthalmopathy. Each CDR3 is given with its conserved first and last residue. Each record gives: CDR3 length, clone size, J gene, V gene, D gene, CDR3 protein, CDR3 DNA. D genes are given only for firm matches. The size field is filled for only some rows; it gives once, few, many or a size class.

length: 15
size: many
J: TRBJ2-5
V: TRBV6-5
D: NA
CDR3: CAGSYSRGLRETQYF
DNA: TGTGCCGGCAGTTACTCGAGGGGTTTGAGAGAGACCCAGTACTTC

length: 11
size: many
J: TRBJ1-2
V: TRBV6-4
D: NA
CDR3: CATLRDYGYTF
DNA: TGTGCCACCCTCAGAGATTATGGCTACACCTTC

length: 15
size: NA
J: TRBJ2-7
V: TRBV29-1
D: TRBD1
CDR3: CSVTRPGQVSYEQYF
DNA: TGCAGCGTAACCCGGCCGGGACAGGTCTCCTACGAGCAGTACTTC

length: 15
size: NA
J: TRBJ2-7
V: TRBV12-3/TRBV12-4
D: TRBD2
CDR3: CASSLGGGLAYEQYF
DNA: TGTGCCAGCAGTTTAGGGGGAGGACTAGCGTACGAGCAGTACTTC

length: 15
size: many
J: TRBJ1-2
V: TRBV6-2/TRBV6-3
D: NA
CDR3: CASSYASWGNYGYTF
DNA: TGTGCCAGCAGTTACGCGAGTTGGGGAAACTATGGCTACACCTTC

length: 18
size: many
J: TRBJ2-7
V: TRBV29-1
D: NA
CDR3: CSVEVGVDHGVLVYEQYF
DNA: TGCAGCGTTGAAGTAGGGGTGGACCATGGTGTTTTGGTGTACGAGCAGTACTTC

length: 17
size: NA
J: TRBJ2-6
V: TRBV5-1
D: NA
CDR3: CASNRAGTKTGANVLTF
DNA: TGCGCCAGCAATCGAGCAGGGACGAAGACTGGGGCCAACGTCCTGACTTTC

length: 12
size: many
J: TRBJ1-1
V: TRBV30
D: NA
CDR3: CAWERQEREAFF
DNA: TGTGCCTGGGAGAGACAGGAGCGAGAAGCTTTCTTT

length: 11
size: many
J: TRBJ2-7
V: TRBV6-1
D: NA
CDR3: CASSEAWEQYF
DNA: TGTGCCAGCAGTGAAGCCTGGGAGCAGTACTTC

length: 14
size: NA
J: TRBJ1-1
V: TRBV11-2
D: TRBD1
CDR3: CASSPFRGLTEAFF
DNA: TGTGCCAGCAGCCCGTTCAGGGGGCTCACTGAAGCTTTCTTT

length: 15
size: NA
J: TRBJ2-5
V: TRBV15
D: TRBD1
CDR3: CATSRSRGQRETQYF
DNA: TGTGCCACCAGCAGATCCCGGGGACAGCGAGAGACCCAGTACTTC

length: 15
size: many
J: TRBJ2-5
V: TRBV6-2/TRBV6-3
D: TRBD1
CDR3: CASKIGQGEYETQYF
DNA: TGTGCCAGCAAGATTGGACAGGGAGAATACGAGACCCAGTACTTC

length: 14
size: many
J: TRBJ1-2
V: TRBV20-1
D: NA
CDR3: CSASVGAFGYGYTF
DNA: TGCAGTGCTAGTGTGGGGGCGTTCGGCTATGGCTACACCTTC

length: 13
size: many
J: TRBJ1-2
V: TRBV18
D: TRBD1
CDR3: CASSPDRGDGYTF
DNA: TGTGCCAGCTCACCGGACAGGGGGGATGGCTACACCTTC

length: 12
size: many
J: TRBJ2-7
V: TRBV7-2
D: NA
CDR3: CASSPLGASQYF
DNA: TGTGCCAGCAGCCCCCTCGGGGCGTCGCAGTACTTC

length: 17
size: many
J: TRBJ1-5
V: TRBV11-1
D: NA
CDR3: CASSLGAGGAQGQPQHF
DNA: TGTGCCAGCAGCTTAGGGGCCGGGGGGGCGCAGGGTCAGCCCCAGCATTTT

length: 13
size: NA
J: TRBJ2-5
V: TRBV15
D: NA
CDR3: CATSREWRETQYF
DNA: TGTGCCACCAGCAGAGAATGGAGAGAGACCCAGTACTTC

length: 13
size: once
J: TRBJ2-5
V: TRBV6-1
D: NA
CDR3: CASRQTGTETQYF
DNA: TGTGCCAGCAGACAGACAGGAACAGAGACCCAGTACTTC